This TCR beta chain was found in a study of blood T cells in healthy people across ages. Primers used in a second PCR of roughly 6 to 11 cycles were a sample-barcoded 5' primer and a J-beta primer mix. TCRdb analysed the 5' RACE reads with MiXCR anew, one entry per CDR3 protein. The data hold hundreds of thousands of distinct CDR3 sequences, with 40% to 45% observed a single time. V dropped 3 bases and J dropped 0; count of bases not matched to a gene: 11. This CDR3 spans 18 amino acids. The germline CDR1 and CDR2 sequences are ENHRY and SYGVKD. The material sequenced was blood. The origin of this receptor is an older woman in good health. V gene TRBV10-3 combines with J gene TRBJ2-3; 8 bases line up with TRBD1. Here the CDR3 DNA reads TGTGCCATCAGTGAATCTTCGGGACAGGCGGCGAGCACAGATACGCAGTATTTT. Protein sequence: CAISESSGQAASTDTQYF.